Listed below are T cell receptor beta chains from one sample, sequenced in a study of cytomegalovirus exposure and HLA in healthy donors. TCRdb's copy holds only in-frame clones and misses some; the assay was immunoSEQ multiplex PCR. The table records approximately 95,000 clones, over 70% of them present only once. Input material: PBMCs. The receptors come from a young man in good health and CMV-seropositive. CDR3s include the opening cysteine and the closing phenylalanine or tryptophan. D genes are given only for firm matches. Where a row states a size, it is once, few, many or the class of an expanded clone; other rows omit it.

>TRBD1|-|TRBJ1-3|TRBV30
TGTGCCTGGAGTGTTCGGGCCGGGACAGGGTTTGGAAACACCATATATTTT
CAWSVRAGTGFGNTIYF
>-|-|TRBJ1-1|TRBV6-4
TGTGCCAGCAGTGTTCAGAGGGAAGATGATGTTATGAACACTGAAGCTTTCTTT
CASSVQREDDVMNTEAFF
>-|-|TRBJ1-6|TRBV7-6
TGTGCCAGCAGCTCCAGGGCTTACTATTCACCCCTCCACTTT
CASSSRAYYSPLHF
>TRBD2|-|TRBJ2-3|TRBV5-1
TGCGCCAGCAGCTTGGAGGCGGGGGGGCGTACAGATACGCAGTATTTT
CASSLEAGGRTDTQYF
>-|few|TRBJ1-6|TRBV7-8
TGTGCCAGCAGCTTAGTCGAGTCTTATTCACCCCTCCACTTT
CASSLVESYSPLHF
>TRBD2|-|TRBJ2-1|TRBV7-2
TGTGCCAGCAGCTTAGCCGGGGGGGACTACAATGAGCAGTTCTTC
CASSLAGGDYNEQFF
>TRBD1|-|TRBJ2-4|TRBV6-5
TGTGCCAGCAGCATACAGGGGGGTAACATTCAGTACTTC
CASSIQGGNIQYF
>-|-|TRBJ1-1|TRBV6-6
TGTGCCAGCAATGGACGGGAGAGGAACACTGAAGCTTTCTTT
CASNGRERNTEAFF
>TRBD2|once|TRBJ2-3|TRBV30
TGTGCCTGCAGGTTCCGGGGGGACAGCACAGATACGCAGTATTTT
CACRFRGDSTDTQYF
>-|-|TRBJ2-7|TRBV27
TGTGCCAGCAGCCTTTGGGGGGCCTACGAGCAGTACTTC
CASSLWGAYEQYF
>-|-|TRBJ1-1|TRBV7-2
TGTGCCAGCAGCTTAGGGGTGGGAGGAGACACTGAAGCTTTCTTT
CASSLGVGGDTEAFF
>TRBD2|few|TRBJ2-1|TRBV13
TGTGCCAGCAGGTCACGGGGGGACCAGTATGAGCAGTTCTTC
CASRSRGDQYEQFF
>-|few|TRBJ1-2|TRBV18
TGTGCCAGCTCCGGGACTGATCATAGAGCCAACTATGGCTACACCTTC
CASSGTDHRANYGYTF
>-|-|TRBJ2-3|TRBV30
TGTGCCTGGAGTGTAAGGAGGGCAGATACGCAGTATTTT
CAWSVRRADTQYF
>TRBD2|few|TRBJ2-7|TRBV5-6
TGTGCCAGCAGCTTGGGTCTAGCGGGGGACTACGAGCAGTACTTC
CASSLGLAGDYEQYF
>TRBD1|-|TRBJ2-7|TRBV5-1
TGCGCCAGCAGCTGGGGACAGGGGGCAGCGCAGTACTTC
CASSWGQGAAQYF
>TRBD1|-|TRBJ1-6|TRBV23-1
TGCGCCAGCAGTCAAGCTCGACAGGGGGCGAGCTCCTATAATTCACCCCTCCACTTT
CASSQARQGASSYNSPLHF
>TRBD1|-|TRBJ1-1|TRBV5-1
TGCGCCAGCAGCTTATCCGGGACAGGGAACACTGAAGCTTTCTTT
CASSLSGTGNTEAFF
>TRBD2|-|TRBJ2-5|TRBV6-1
TGTGCCAGCAGTGGGAACCCGGGAGGAGGGGAGACCCAGTACTTC
CASSGNPGGGETQYF
>TRBD1|-|TRBJ1-6|TRBV6-6
TGTGCCAGCAGAACACAGGGGGGAAATTCACCCCTCCACTTT
CASRTQGGNSPLHF
>-|-|TRBJ1-1|TRBV2
TGTGCCAGCAGTGGGCTTACGCTCACTGAAGCTTTCTTT
CASSGLTLTEAFF
>TRBD1|-|TRBJ2-3|TRBV7-9
TGTGCCAGCAGGGACAGGGTCGGGACAGATACGCAGTATTTT
CASRDRVGTDTQYF
>TRBD2|-|TRBJ2-5|TRBV18
TGTGCCAGCTCACCCTGGGCGGGGGAAGAGACCCAGTACTTC
CASSPWAGEETQYF
>-|-|TRBJ1-2|TRBV5-1
TGCGCCAGCAGCTCGGAGGCTAACCGACCTAACTATGGCTACACCTTC
CASSSEANRPNYGYTF
>-|-|TRBJ1-6|TRBV6-1
TGTGCCAGCAGTGAAAAACGGTACTATAATTCACCTCTCCACTTT
CASSEKRYYNSPLHF
>TRBD1|-|TRBJ1-3|TRBV30
TGTGCCTGGAACCCTCGGGACAGGGATTACAACACCATATATTTT
CAWNPRDRDYNTIYF
>TRBD1|once|TRBJ1-1|TRBV28
TGTGCCAGCAGTTTTCTTGGCAGGGGGCCGGGGGGCACTGAAGCTTTCTTT
CASSFLGRGPGGTEAFF
>TRBD1|once|TRBJ2-5|TRBV19
TGTGCCAGTAGTACCTACAGGGGAGAGACCCAGTACTTC
CASSTYRGETQYF
>-|-|TRBJ1-5|TRBV28
TGTGCCAGCAGTTTACCCAGGTTGGGCGTCTACAATCAGCCCCAGCATTTT
CASSLPRLGVYNQPQHF
>TRBD1|-|TRBJ1-6|TRBV5-1
TGCGCCAGCAGGGGACAGGGTGGGGATTCACCCCTCCACTTT
CASRGQGGDSPLHF
>TRBD1|-|TRBJ1-5|TRBV7-8
TGTGCCAGCAGCGAGAGACCCGGGACAGGGGTTTATCAGCCCCAGCATTTT
CASSERPGTGVYQPQHF
>-|-|TRBJ1-4|TRBV21-1
TGTGCCAGCAGCAAAGCGCTTAGGAGAGGGTTTACAACTAATGAAAAACTGTTTTTT
CASSKALRRGFTTNEKLFF
>TRBD2|-|TRBJ2-7|TRBV2
TGTGCCAGCTGTAGCGGGGGGGCATACGAGCAGTACTTC
CASCSGGAYEQYF
>-|-|TRBJ1-3|TRBV23-1
TGCGCCAGCAGTCAATCGGAAGGGGCCCCTGGAAACACCATATATTTT
CASSQSEGAPGNTIYF
>TRBD1|-|TRBJ1-2|TRBV2
TGTGCCATCCCGGAGCGACAGGGGGCCTATGGCTACACCTTC
CAIPERQGAYGYTF
>-|-|TRBJ1-2|TRBV7-9
TGTGCCAGCAGCCCATCCCGGGGAGGGTTTGAAGATGGCTACACCTTC
CASSPSRGGFEDGYTF
>-|-|TRBJ1-1|TRBV30
TGTGCCTGGAGTAGGACAGCGATGAACACTGAAGCTTTCTTT
CAWSRTAMNTEAFF
>TRBD1|-|TRBJ1-4|TRBV5-8
TGTGCCAGCAGCAGAGGGGACAGGGCCTATGAAAAACTGTTTTTT
CASSRGDRAYEKLFF
>-|-|TRBJ1-1|TRBV6-1
TGTGCCAGCAGTGAATCGTCGAACACTGAAGCTTTCTTT
CASSESSNTEAFF
>-|-|TRBJ2-1|TRBV7-3
TGTGCCAGCAGCTTGGCTAGTCGGGGAAATGAGCAGTTCTTC
CASSLASRGNEQFF
>TRBD1|-|TRBJ2-1|TRBV28
TGTGCCAGCAGCCCCAGGACAGGTGACTACAATGAGCAGTTCTTC
CASSPRTGDYNEQFF
>TRBD1|-|TRBJ2-1|TRBV27
TGTGCCAGCTACTCGGGACAGGGTTGGAATGAGCAGTTCTTC
CASYSGQGWNEQFF
>TRBD2|-|TRBJ2-7|TRBV6-5
TGTGCCAGCAGTTGGGAGGGGCGGCCTCACGAGCAGTACTTC
CASSWEGRPHEQYF
>TRBD1|-|TRBJ1-2|TRBV2
TGTGCCAGCAGTGAAGGGGGACAGGGGGCATACTATGGCTACACCTTC
CASSEGGQGAYYGYTF
>-|few|TRBJ2-7|TRBV30
TGTGCCTGGAATGGTCCGACACTCGAGCAGTACTTC
CAWNGPTLEQYF
>-|-|TRBJ2-3|TRBV15
TGTGCCACCAGCAGGGACATTACAGATACGCAGTATTTT
CATSRDITDTQYF
>-|-|TRBJ2-6|TRBV30
TGTGCCTGGAGTGTACTTACTGGGGCCAACGTCCTGACTTTC
CAWSVLTGANVLTF
>-|-|TRBJ2-2|TRBV6-4
TGTGCCAGCAGCCGTTTTGTTGGACGGGGTAACGGGGAGCTGTTTTTT
CASSRFVGRGNGELFF
>TRBD1|-|TRBJ2-5|TRBV5-4
TGTGCCAGCAGCTTGGAGGGCAGGGGGCAAGAGACCCAGTACTTC
CASSLEGRGQETQYF
>TRBD1|-|TRBJ2-2|TRBV5-1
TGCGCCAGCAGCTTGGTGACAGGGGCTGACACCGGGGAGCTGTTTTTT
CASSLVTGADTGELFF
>-|-|TRBJ1-2|TRBV15
TGTGCCACCAGCAGAGACAACGGACAGCACTATGGCTACACCTTC
CATSRDNGQHYGYTF
>TRBD1|-|TRBJ2-7|TRBV25-1
TGTGCCAGCAGTAAGGGATTGGGCAGGGGGCGGGACGAGCAGTACTTC
CASSKGLGRGRDEQYF
>TRBD1|-|TRBJ1-6|TRBV4-1
TGCGCCAGCAGCCCCGAGACAGGGACGGGGTTCTATAATTCACCCCTCCACTTT
CASSPETGTGFYNSPLHF
>TRBD1|-|TRBJ1-1|TRBV7-9
TGTGCCAGCAGCTTAGGGGACAGGACTAACACTGAAGCTTTCTTT
CASSLGDRTNTEAFF